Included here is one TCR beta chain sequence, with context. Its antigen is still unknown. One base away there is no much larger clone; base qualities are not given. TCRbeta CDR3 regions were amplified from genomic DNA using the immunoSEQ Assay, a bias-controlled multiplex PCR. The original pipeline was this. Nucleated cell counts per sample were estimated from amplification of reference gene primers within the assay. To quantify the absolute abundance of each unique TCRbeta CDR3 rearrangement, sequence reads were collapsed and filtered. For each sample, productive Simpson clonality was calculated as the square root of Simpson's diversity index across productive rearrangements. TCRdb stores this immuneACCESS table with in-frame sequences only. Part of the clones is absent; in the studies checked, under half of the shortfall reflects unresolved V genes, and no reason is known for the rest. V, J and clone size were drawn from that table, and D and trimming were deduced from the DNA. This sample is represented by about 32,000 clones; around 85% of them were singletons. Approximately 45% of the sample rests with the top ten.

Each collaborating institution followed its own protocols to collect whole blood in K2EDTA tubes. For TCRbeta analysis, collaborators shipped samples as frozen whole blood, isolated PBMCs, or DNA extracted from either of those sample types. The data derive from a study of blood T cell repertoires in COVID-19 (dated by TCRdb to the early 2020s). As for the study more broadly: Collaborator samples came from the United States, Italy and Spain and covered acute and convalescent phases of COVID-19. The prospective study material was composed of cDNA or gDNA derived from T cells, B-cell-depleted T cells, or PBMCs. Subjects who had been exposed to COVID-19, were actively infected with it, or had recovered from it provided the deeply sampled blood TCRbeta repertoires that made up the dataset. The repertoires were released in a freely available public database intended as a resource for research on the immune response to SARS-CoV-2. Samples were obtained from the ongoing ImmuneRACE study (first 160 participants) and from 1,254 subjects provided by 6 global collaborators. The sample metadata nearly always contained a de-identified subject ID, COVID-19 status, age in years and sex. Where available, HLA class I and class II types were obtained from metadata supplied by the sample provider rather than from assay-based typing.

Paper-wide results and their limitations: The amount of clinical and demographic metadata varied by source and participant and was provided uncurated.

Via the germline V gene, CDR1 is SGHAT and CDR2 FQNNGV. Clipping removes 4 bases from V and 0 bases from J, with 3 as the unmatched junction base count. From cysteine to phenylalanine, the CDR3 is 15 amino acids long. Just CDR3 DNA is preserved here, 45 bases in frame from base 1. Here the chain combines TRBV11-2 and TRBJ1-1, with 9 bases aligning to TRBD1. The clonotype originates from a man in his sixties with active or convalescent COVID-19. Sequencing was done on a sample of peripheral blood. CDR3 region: CASSSGQGLNTEAFF. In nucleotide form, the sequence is TGTGCCAGCAGCTCGGGACAGGGATTGAACACTGAAGCTTTCTTT.